The sample holds many counts of the clone carrying this TCR beta chain. The target antigen is unknown. Each CDR3 protein gets one entry after TCRdb re-called the 5' RACE reads with MiXCR. This table holds 49,000 or so distinct CDR3 sequences, about an eighth found once. The data stem from a study of spatial heterogeneity in lung cancer. About the research overall: PBMC collected at follow-up were sequenced when available, a median of around 2 years after resection. Consistent detection of more beta-chain than alpha-chain sequences was observed. Study-wide points: More often at tumor resection than at routine follow-up, ubiquitous expanded tumor TCRs were detected in the blood.

Sample time point: blood at routine non-recurrence follow-up after resection. Whole RNA was taken from tumor, nontumor lung or frozen PBMC; it was then sequenced unsorted. This CDR3 contains 14 residues. Trimming took 5 bases from V and 2 from J, leaving 10 bases between them. Germline CDR1 is MDHEN and CDR2 is SYDVKM. The chain employs TRBV28 and TRBJ2-4, with no clear D. This clonotype was sampled from a male donor with early-stage non-small cell lung cancer. The source was PBMCs, collected at follow-up. Here the CDR3 DNA reads TGTGCCAGCAGTGGCAAGGGATCCAAAAACATTCAGTACTTC. It encodes CASSGKGSKNIQYF.